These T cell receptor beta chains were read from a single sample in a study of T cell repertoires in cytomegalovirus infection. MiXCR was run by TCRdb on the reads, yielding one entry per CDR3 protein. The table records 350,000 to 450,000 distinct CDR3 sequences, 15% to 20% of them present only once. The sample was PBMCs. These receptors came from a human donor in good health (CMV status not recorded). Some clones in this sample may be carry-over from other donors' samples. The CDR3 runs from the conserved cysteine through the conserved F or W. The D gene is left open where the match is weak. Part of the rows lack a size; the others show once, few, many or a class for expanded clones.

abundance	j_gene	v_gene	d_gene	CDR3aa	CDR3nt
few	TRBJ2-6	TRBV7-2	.	CASSSRTDWRGANVLTF	TGTGCCAGCAGCTCACGGACGGATTGGAGAGGGGCCAACGTCCTGACTTTC
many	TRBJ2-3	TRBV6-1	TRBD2	CASSPETSGSADTQYF	TGTGCCAGCAGCCCCGAGACTAGCGGGAGTGCAGATACGCAGTATTTT
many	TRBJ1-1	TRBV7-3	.	CASSLGLGTEAFF	TGTGCCAGCAGCTTAGGTCTGGGCACTGAAGCTTTCTTT
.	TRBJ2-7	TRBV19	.	CATQGTQGYEQYF	TGTGCCACTCAGGGGACGCAAGGCTACGAGCAGTACTTC
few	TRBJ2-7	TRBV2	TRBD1	CASGQGASGNNHYEQYF	TGTGCCAGCGGACAGGGGGCTAGCGGGAACAATCACTACGAGCAGTACTTC
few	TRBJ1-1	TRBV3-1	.	CASSPPGAGTEAFF	TGTGCCAGCAGCCCTCCGGGGGCGGGCACTGAAGCTTTCTTT
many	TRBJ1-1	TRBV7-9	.	CASTVRSEAFF	TGTGCCAGCACAGTTAGGTCTGAAGCTTTCTTT
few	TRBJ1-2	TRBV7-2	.	CASSLGPRRSNYGYTF	TGTGCCAGCAGCTTAGGTCCCCGACGCTCTAACTATGGCTACACCTTC
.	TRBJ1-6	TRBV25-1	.	CASSAAGIYNSPLHF	TGTGCCAGCAGTGCGGCGGGGATCTATAATTCACCCCTCCACTTT
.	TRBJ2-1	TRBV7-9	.	CASSSDGKFF	TGTGCCAGCAGCTCCGACGGCAAGTTCTTC
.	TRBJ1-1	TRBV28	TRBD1	CASRERTGRNTEAFF	TGTGCCAGCAGAGAAAGGACAGGAAGAAACACTGAAGCTTTCTTT
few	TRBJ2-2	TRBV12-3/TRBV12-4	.	CASNLDSNTGELFF	TGTGCCAGCAACCTGGACAGTAACACCGGGGAGCTGTTTTTT
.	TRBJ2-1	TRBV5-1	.	CASSLQGINEQFF	TGCGCCAGCAGCTTACAGGGAATCAATGAGCAGTTCTTC
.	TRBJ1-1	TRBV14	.	CASSPDMGTEAFF	TGTGCCAGCAGCCCGGACATGGGGACTGAAGCTTTCTTT
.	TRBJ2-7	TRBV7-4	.	CASSLPRSYEQYF	TGTGCCAGCAGCTTGCCTCGCTCCTACGAGCAGTACTTC
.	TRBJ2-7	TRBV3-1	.	CASSPALSPLYF	TGTGCCAGCAGCCCTGCCCTCTCCCCCTTGTACTTC
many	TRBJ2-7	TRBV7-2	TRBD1	CASSLGQVIYEQYF	TGTGCCAGCAGCTTGGGACAGGTGATATACGAGCAGTACTTC
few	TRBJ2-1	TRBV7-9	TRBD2	CASRPSGLSYNEQFF	TGTGCCAGCAGGCCTAGCGGGTTATCCTACAATGAGCAGTTCTTC
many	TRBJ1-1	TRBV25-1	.	CASSGATDTEAFF	TGTGCCAGCAGTGGCGCTACAGACACTGAAGCTTTCTTT
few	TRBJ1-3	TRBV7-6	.	CASSPRGGGTSGNTIYF	TGTGCCAGCAGCCCCCGTGGGGGCGGAACCTCTGGAAACACCATATATTTT
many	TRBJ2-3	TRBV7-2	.	CASSLSVISTDTQYF	TGTGCCAGCAGCTTGTCGGTTATTAGCACAGATACGCAGTATTTT
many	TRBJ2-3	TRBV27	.	CASSFYDRSTDTQYF	TGTGCCAGCAGTTTTTATGACAGGTCCACAGATACGCAGTATTTT
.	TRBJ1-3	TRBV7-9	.	CASSLSLLLVNTIYF	TGTGCCAGCAGCTTATCTCTACTCCTGGTAAACACCATATATTTT
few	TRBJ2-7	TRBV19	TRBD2	CASSGLAAEQYF	TGTGCCAGTAGCGGACTAGCTGCCGAGCAGTACTTC
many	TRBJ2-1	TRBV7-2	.	CASSLAADPKQFF	TGTGCCAGCAGCTTAGCAGCGGATCCTAAGCAGTTCTTC
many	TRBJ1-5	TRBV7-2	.	CASSLDYNQPQHF	TGTGCCAGCAGCTTAGATTACAATCAGCCCCAGCATTTT
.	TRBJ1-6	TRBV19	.	CASSAQYNSPLHF	TGTGCCAGTAGTGCACAGTATAATTCACCCCTCCACTTT
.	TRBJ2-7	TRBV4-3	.	CASSEGAGGYEQYF	TGCGCCAGCAGCGAAGGGGCCGGAGGGTACGAGCAGTACTTC
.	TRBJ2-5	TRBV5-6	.	CASSLGTAGEVETQYF	TGTGCCAGCAGCTTGGGGACGGCAGGGGAGGTAGAGACCCAGTACTTC
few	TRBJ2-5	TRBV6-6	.	CASSTPGPQETQYF	TGTGCCAGCAGTACCCCCGGCCCTCAAGAGACCCAGTACTTC
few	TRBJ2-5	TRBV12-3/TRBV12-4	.	CASSFQGQLETQYF	TGTGCCAGCAGTTTCCAGGGGCAGTTAGAGACCCAGTACTTC
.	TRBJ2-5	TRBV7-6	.	CASSLDGRGGQQAETQYF	TGTGCCAGCAGCTTAGATGGGAGGGGGGGGCAGCAGGCGGAGACCCAGTACTTC
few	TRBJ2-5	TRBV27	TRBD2	CASSSGLVGQETQYF	TGTGCCAGCAGTTCGGGACTAGTGGGGCAAGAGACCCAGTACTTC
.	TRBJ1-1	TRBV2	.	CASSQSRQPMNTEAFF	TGTGCCAGCAGTCAGAGTCGACAGCCCATGAACACTGAAGCTTTCTTT
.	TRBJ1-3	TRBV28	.	CASRGSLGNTIYF	TGTGCCAGCCGTGGTTCTCTGGGGAACACCATATATTTT
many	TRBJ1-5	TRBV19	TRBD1	CASSGQVDDQPQHF	TGTGCCAGTAGTGGACAGGTTGACGATCAGCCCCAGCATTTT
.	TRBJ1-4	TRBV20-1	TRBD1	CSARAGTGYEKLFF	TGCAGTGCTAGAGCCGGGACAGGGTATGAAAAACTGTTTTTT
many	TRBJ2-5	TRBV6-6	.	CASSYSSQGTQYF	TGTGCCAGCAGTTACTCGAGTCAGGGGACCCAGTACTTC
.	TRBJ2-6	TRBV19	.	CVSSPGDSGANVLTF	TGTGTCAGTAGTCCGGGCGATTCTGGGGCCAACGTTTTGACTTTC
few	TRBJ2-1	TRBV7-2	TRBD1	CASSLWDRANEQFF	TGTGCCAGCAGCTTATGGGACAGGGCGAATGAGCAGTTCTTC
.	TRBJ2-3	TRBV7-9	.	CASSTAADTQYF	TGTGCCAGCAGTACAGCCGCAGATACGCAGTATTTT
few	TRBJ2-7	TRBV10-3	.	CAISDRAGYEQYF	TGTGCCATCAGTGACAGGGCTGGATACGAGCAGTACTTC
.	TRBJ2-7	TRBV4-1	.	CASSPPGRPSYEQYF	TGCGCCAGCAGCCCTCCAGGGCGGCCCTCCTACGAGCAGTACTTC
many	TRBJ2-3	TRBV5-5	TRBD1	CASSRAGTGTLAGTDTQYF	TGTGCCAGCAGCCGCGCCGGGACAGGGACGCTTGCGGGCACAGATACGCAGTATTTT
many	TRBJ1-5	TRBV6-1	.	CASSTGPRNYQPQHF	TGTGCCAGCAGTACGGGACCCCGGAATTATCAGCCCCAGCATTTT
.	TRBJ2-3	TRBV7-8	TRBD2	CASKRSGSLTDTQYF	TGTGCCAGCAAACGTAGCGGGAGCTTAACAGATACGCAGTATTTT
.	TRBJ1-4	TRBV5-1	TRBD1	CASSDRGSPRNEKLFF	TGCGCCAGCAGCGACAGGGGATCTCCTCGAAATGAAAAACTGTTTTTT
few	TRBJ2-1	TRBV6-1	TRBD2	CASTHPGTSGSVCFPGNEQFF	TGTGCCAGCACCCATCCTGGGACTAGCGGGAGCGTTTGCTTCCCGGGGAATGAGCAGTTCTTC
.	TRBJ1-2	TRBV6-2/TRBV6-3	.	CATQTVRYGYTF	TGTGCCACCCAGACAGTACGCTATGGCTACACCTTC
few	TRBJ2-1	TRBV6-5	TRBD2	CASSPLLAGVNNEQFF	TGTGCCAGCAGTCCCCTATTAGCGGGAGTAAACAATGAGCAGTTCTTC
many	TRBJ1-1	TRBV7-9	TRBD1	CASSLVLQGDTEAFF	TGTGCCAGCAGCTTAGTCCTCCAGGGGGACACTGAAGCTTTCTTT
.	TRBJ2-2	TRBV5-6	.	CASSLGTNTGELFF	TGTGCCAGCAGCTTGGGTACGAACACCGGGGAGCTGTTTTTT
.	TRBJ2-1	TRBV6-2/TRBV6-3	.	CASSYSGLNEQFF	TGTGCCAGCAGTTACTCTGGCCTCAATGAGCAGTTCTTC
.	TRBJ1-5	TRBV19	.	CASSMVGRGWPQHF	TGTGCCAGTAGTATGGTGGGGCGCGGGTGGCCCCAGCATTTT
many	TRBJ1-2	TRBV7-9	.	CASSLGTRGYTF	TGTGCCAGCAGCTTGGGGACAAGGGGCTACACCTTC
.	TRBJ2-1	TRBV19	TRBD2	CASSTQTPGGPNEQFF	TGTGCCAGTAGTACCCAAACCCCGGGGGGGCCCAATGAGCAGTTCTTC
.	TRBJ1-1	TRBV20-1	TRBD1	CSCGQAERAFF	TGCAGCTGCGGACAGGCCGAAAGAGCTTTCTTT